This T cell receptor (beta chain) is from a study of blood T cell repertoires in COVID-19. Study as a whole: Sources were T cells, B-cell-depleted T cells, or PBMCs; the material itself was cDNA or gDNA.

Per the original methods: Amplification from reference gene primers served as the basis for estimated nucleated cell counts. Libraries were prepared by immunoSEQ multiplex PCR; TCRdb keeps only in-frame clonotypes and omits some of them. That table is the source of V, J and clone size, and D and trimming were worked out from the DNA. The sample comprises approximately 140,000 clones, about nine tenths of which are singletons, and around 6.3% rests with the top ten. What was sequenced was peripheral blood. The origin of this receptor is an elderly man with acute or convalescent COVID-19.

DNA of the CDR3: TGCGCCAGCAGCTTTGAGGGCGGAGCGAACACTGAAGCTTTCTTT. It is translated as CASSFEGGANTEAFF. The rearrangement joins TRBV5-1 to TRBJ1-1; D is ambiguous. The V gene's germline CDR1 is SGHRS and CDR2 YFSETQ. This CDR3 is 15 amino acids long. Trimming removed 2 bases from V and 1 base from J, with 12 bases in between.